Below, 20 T cell receptor beta chains from the same sample are listed, as sequenced in a study of T cells in Graves' hyperthyroidism and ophthalmopathy. Template material for amplifying TCR beta CDR3 regions consisted of RNA transcripts. HTBI primers were employed in a first-round RT-PCR of the TCR CDR3. One entry per CDR3 protein results from TCRdb running MiXCR on the multiplex PCR reads. Here the sample spans some 360,000 distinct CDR3 sequences, around 14% being singletons. Material: blood. The receptor source for this set is a woman aged 55-75 years with Graves' hyperthyroidism.

This clonotype was picked up many times. This sequence joins TRBV5-5 and TRBJ2-1, with D perhaps TRBD1 or TRBD2 (5 bases each). In germline, CDR1 is SGHKS, CDR2 YYEKEE (reference sequence). The ends were cut back, 3 bases at V and 8 bases at J, with 15 bases in the middle. The CDR3 totals 14 residues. The CDR3 spells CASSWGIPADEQFF. CDR3 sequence (DNA): TGTGCCAGCAGCTGGGGGATTCCCGCCGATGAGCAGTTCTTC.

Only a few counts were recorded for this clonotype. This chain uses TRBV5-1 with TRBJ1-6; TRBD1 matches at 8 bases. With 4 bases clipped from V and 5 bases from J, the junction kept 2 bases outside the gene matches. CDR1 and CDR2 (germline): SGHRS, YFSETQ. The CDR3 totals 14 residues. Here the CDR3 reads CASSQGQDNSPLHF. The CDR3 coding sequence is TGCGCCAGCAGCCAGGGACAGGATAATTCACCCCTCCACTTT.

This clonotype has a count of ten or more. The chain employs TRBV2 and TRBJ2-5; 9 nucleotides match TRBD1. Germline assignment: CDR1 SNHLY and CDR2 FYNNEI. Trimming at V came to 5 bases and at J to 6 bases, leaving 7 bases not matched to a gene. This CDR3 is built from 14 residues. The CDR3 DNA reads as TGTGCCAGCAGTTGGGACAGGGCGGGGCAGACCCAGTACTTC. Its translation: CASSWDRAGQTQYF.

The V and J genes are TRBV7-9 and TRBJ2-3; D is unclear. From germline, CDR1 is SEHNR and CDR2 FQNEAQ (reference sequence). The CDR3 is 14 amino acids. Trimming removed 4 bases from V and 2 bases from J, with 10 bases in between. The DNA of the CDR3 is TGTGCCAGCAGCTCAGGTCAGGACACAGATACGCAGTATTTT. It translates to CASSSGQDTDTQYF.

This clonotype was seen more than once but under ten times. This chain links TRBV29-1 with TRBJ1-5; D not resolved. CDR1 is SQVTM and CDR2 is ANQGSEA in the germline V gene. This CDR3 contains 12 residues. Trimming stripped 6 bases from V and 0 bases from J, with 6 bases between. In DNA form, the CDR3 reads TGCAGCGTAGCCGGTAGCAATCAGCCCCAGCATTTT. It codes for CSVAGSNQPQHF.

This clonotype was observed many times. The CDR3 nucleotides are TGTGCCAGCAGCTTACAATTGGACACTGAAGCTTTCTTT. Its protein product is CASSLQLDTEAFF. The rearrangement joins TRBV7-9 to TRBJ1-1; D is ambiguous. The germline V gene encodes CDR1 SEHNR and CDR2 FQNEAQ (reference sequence). Trimming cost V 2 bases and J 3 bases, with 7 bases left between them. The CDR3 contains 13 residues.

The chain combines TRBV5-5 with TRBJ1-5; D is uncertain. V gave up 1 base and J gave up 2 bases, with 10 bases separating them. The CDR3 totals 15 residues. From germline, CDR1 is SGHKS and CDR2 YYEKEE (reference sequence). The CDR3 DNA reads as TGTGCCAGCAGCTTGTTCTCAGGAGGCAATCAGCCCCAGCATTTT. It codes for CASSLFSGGNQPQHF. The full variable domain, with the rest looked up from reference TRBV5-5 and TRBJ1-5, is DAGVTQSPTHLIKTRGQQVTLRCSPISGHKSVSWYQQVLGQGPQFIFQYYEKEERGRGNFPDRFSARQFPNYSSELNVNALLLGDSALYLCASSLFSGGNQPQHFGDGTRLSIL.

This clonotype occurred many times. The rearrangement uses TRBV18 and TRBJ2-7; D uncertain. Germline V CDR1 and CDR2: KGHSH, LQKENI. Trimming shortened V by 5 bases and J by 3 bases, and 8 bases separated the two germline ends. The CDR3 loop spans 12 amino acids. The CDR3 nucleotides read TGTGCCAGCTCAATCAGAGGCTACGAGCAGTACTTC. Translated: CASSIRGYEQYF.

This clonotype was detected ten times or more. The chain carries TRBV20-1 and TRBJ2-2; TRBD2 agrees at 13 bases. With V trimmed by 3 bases and J by 5 bases, 6 bases remained unmatched. From germline, CDR1 is DFQATT and CDR2 SNEGSKA (reference sequence). The CDR3 covers 16 residues. The CDR3 DNA follows: TGCAGTGCTAGGGGGACTAGCGGGAAGTATACCGGGGAGCTGTTTTTT. Its protein product is CSARGTSGKYTGELFF.

This clonotype has ten or more counts. This rearrangement joins TRBV2 to TRBJ1-1; D is unresolved. Germline assignment: CDR1 SNHLY and CDR2 FYNNEI. The CDR3 loop spans 14 amino acids. Deletions cut 9 bases from V and 0 bases from J, with 14 bases between. The chain's CDR3 is CARIHGPMNTEAFF. Here the CDR3 DNA reads TGTGCCAGAATACACGGACCCATGAACACTGAAGCTTTCTTT.

This chain joins TRBV7-6 and TRBJ2-7; no reliable D call. V gave up 1 base and J gave up 2 bases, with 9 bases separating them. CDR3 length equals 14 residues. Germline-derived CDR1 and CDR2 are SGHVS and FNYEAQ. DNA of the CDR3: TGTGCCAGCAGCTTAGGCAGCTCCCCCTACGAGCAGTACTTC. Its protein product is CASSLGSSPYEQYF.

The chain has TRBV4-1 and TRBJ2-2; D perhaps matches TRBD2 (5 bases). The CDR3 runs 14 residues. Germline values: CDR1 MGHRA, CDR2 YSYEKL. Trimming took off 6 bases at V and 5 bases at J, with 13 bases between the two ends. Here the CDR3 reads CASRGVGDTGELFF. The CDR3 coding sequence is TGCGCCAGCAGGGGTGTGGGAGATACCGGGGAGCTGTTTTTT.

The chain couples TRBV6-1 to TRBJ1-5, with D tentatively TRBD1 (5 bases). Germline V CDR1 and CDR2: MNHNS, SASEGT. V was cut by 6 bases and J by 6 bases, with 12 bases left in between. This CDR3 is 13 amino acids long. The CDR3 here is CASSGGYGQPQHF. CDR3 nucleotides: TGTGCCAGCAGCGGGGGTTACGGTCAGCCCCAGCATTTT.

This clonotype was observed many times. The V call is TRBV9, the J call TRBJ2-3; D unresolved. This CDR3 contains 14 residues. V was shortened by 0 bases and J by 2 bases, with 7 bases between the two germline ends. CDR1 is SGDLS and CDR2 is YYNGEE in the germline V gene. In nucleotides, the CDR3 is TGTGCCAGCAGCGTAGTAGCCGACACAGATACGCAGTATTTT. Amino acids: CASSVVADTDTQYF. Full variable domain (outside the CDR3, taken from reference TRBV9 and TRBJ2-3): DSGVTQTPKHLITATGQRVTLRCSPRSGDLSVYWYQQSLDQGLQFLIQYYNGEERAKGNILERFSAQQFPDLHSELNLSSLELGDSALYFCASSVVADTDTQYFGPGTRLTVL.

V gene TRBV25-1 combines with J gene TRBJ1-3; D gene uncertain. The CDR3 loop spans 15 amino acids. Trimming removed 1 base at V and 0 bases at J, with 7 bases between. CDR1 MGHDK and CDR2 SYGVNS come from the germline V gene. CDR3 loop: CASSEWVASGNTIYF. The CDR3 bases are TGTGCCAGCAGTGAATGGGTGGCCTCTGGAAACACCATATATTTT.

This clonotype was picked up many times. This chain joins TRBV2 and TRBJ2-7; 9 bases fit TRBD2. The germline V gene has CDR1 SNHLY and CDR2 FYNNEI. The CDR3 runs to 14 residues. The ends lost 2 bases at V and 1 base at J; junction bases unmatched: 0. The CDR3 protein is CASSELAGSYEQYF. In nucleotides, the CDR3 is TGTGCCAGCAGTGAACTAGCGGGATCCTACGAGCAGTACTTC.

This clonotype appeared many times. The V and J genes are TRBV12-3 or TRBV12-4 and TRBJ2-7; 7 bases line up with TRBD2. Unmatched junction bases numbered 9, after V lost 1 base and J lost 9 bases. This CDR3 comprises 14 residues. The CDR3 here is CASSLVLGGSGQYF. As DNA, the CDR3 is TGTGCCAGCAGTTTAGTCTTGGGGGGGTCAGGGCAGTACTTC.

The rearrangement joins TRBV25-1 to TRBJ2-1; 7 bases are shared with TRBD2. The CDR3 loop spans 14 amino acids. Germline CDR1 reads MGHDK; CDR2 reads SYGVNS. V shed 10 bases, J shed 5 bases, and the junction held 11 bases outside the gene matches. Written as DNA, the CDR3 is TGTGCCACCCAAAGCGGGACTAAGCACAATGAGCAGTTCTTC. Its translation: CATQSGTKHNEQFF.

This clonotype showed up many times. The rearrangement joins TRBV28 to TRBJ2-7; 15 nucleotides line up with TRBD2. The ends lost 3 bases at V and 6 bases at J; junction bases unmatched: 9. CDR1 MDHEN and CDR2 SYDVKM come from the germline V gene. The CDR3 length is 17 residues. CDR3 sequence (DNA): TGTGCCAGCAGTTTCCACTGGACTAGCGGGAGGGCCAGCGAGCAGTACTTC. Its protein product is CASSFHWTSGRASEQYF.

In this sample, this clonotype turned up many times. Mismatch with germline at one junction end may stem from a read error. This chain links TRBV5-1 with TRBJ2-1, with D hard to call. CDR1 and CDR2 from the germline V gene are SGHRS and YFSETQ. The CDR3 length is 11 residues. The chain's CDR3 is CASSLIDEQFF. CDR3 in DNA: TGTGCCAGCAGTTTGATCGATGAGCAGTTCTTC.